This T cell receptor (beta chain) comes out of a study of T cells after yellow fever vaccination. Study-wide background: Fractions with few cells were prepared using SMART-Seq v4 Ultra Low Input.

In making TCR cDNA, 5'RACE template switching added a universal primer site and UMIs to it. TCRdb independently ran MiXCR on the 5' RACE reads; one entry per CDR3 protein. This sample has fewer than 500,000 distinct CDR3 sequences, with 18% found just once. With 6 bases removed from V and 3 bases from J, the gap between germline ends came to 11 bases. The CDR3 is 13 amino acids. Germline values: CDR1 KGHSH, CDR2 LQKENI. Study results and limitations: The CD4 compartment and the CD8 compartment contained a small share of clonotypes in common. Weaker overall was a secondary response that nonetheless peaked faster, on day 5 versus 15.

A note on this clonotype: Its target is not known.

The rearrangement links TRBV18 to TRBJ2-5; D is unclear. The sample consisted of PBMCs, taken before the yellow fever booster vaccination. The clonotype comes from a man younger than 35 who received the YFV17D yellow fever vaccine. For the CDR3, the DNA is TGTGCCAGCTCCCGAACTATTGAAGAGACCCAGTACTTC. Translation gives CASSRTIEETQYF.